This TCR beta chain was identified in a study of T cell responses to AZD1222 COVID-19 vaccine. TCRdb's copy holds only in-frame clones and misses some; the assay was immunoSEQ multiplex PCR. The top ten hold about 5% of the sample, which has around 70,000 clones, more than 75% seen once. In the case of this clone: Its cognate antigen is unknown.

Study-wide results and limits: CD4 TCRs linked to vaccination spanned spike, dominating at 160-218 and 743-854. Clonal diversity may have been underestimated, and the donors were mostly white British, with more females than males.

Germline CDR1 is MNHNY and CDR2 is SVGAGI (reference sequence). The CDR3 is 14 residues long. J gave up 5 bases and V 5 bases, and 1 base lay outside the gene matches. The chain joins TRBV6-6 to TRBJ1-6, with 9 nucleotides matching TRBD1. Sequencing used peripheral blood, obtained 28 days after the second dose of the MenACWY control vaccine. The receptor comes from an adult who received the MenACWY meningococcal vaccine as a control. The CDR3 bases are TGTGCCAGCAGTCGGACAGGGGATAATTCACCCCTCCACTTT. Amino acid sequence: CASSRTGDNSPLHF.